This TCR beta chain was captured by sequencing in a study of beta chain features in type 1 diabetes. Study conclusions and caveats: Fewer insertions but more deletions were seen at VDJ junctions in type 1 diabetes patients.

This clone was seen only a few times. Its target is unknown. This CDR3 contains 15 residues. Per germline, CDR1 SGDLS and CDR2 YYNGEE. Germline trimming cut 5 bases from V and 4 bases from J; bases unmatched to any gene: 8. Investigators reverse transcribed all isolated RNA, so they sequenced expressed TCRB transcripts. TCRdb keeps only in-frame clones here, not all; method: immunoSEQ multiplex PCR. The sample has around 250,000 clones, about 70% seen once. This receptor was taken from a young man in good health. The chain links TRBV9 to TRBJ2-5; the match to TRBD2 covers 10 bases. The sample consisted of naive CD4+ T cells from blood. The CDR3 DNA is TGTGCCAGCAGTGAGGGACTAGCGAGCTCAGAGACCCAGTACTTC. It codes for CASSEGLASSETQYF.